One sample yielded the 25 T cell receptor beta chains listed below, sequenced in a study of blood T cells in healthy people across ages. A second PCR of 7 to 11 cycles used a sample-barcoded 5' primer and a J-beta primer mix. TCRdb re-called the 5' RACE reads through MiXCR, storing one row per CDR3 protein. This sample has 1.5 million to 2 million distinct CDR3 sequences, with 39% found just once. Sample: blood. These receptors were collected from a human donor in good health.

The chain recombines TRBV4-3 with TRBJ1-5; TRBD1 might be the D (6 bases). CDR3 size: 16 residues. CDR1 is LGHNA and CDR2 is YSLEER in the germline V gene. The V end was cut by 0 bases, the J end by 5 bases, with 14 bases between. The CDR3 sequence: CASSQDIQGAYQPQHF. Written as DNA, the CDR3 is TGCGCCAGCAGCCAAGATATACAGGGCGCATATCAGCCCCAGCATTTT.

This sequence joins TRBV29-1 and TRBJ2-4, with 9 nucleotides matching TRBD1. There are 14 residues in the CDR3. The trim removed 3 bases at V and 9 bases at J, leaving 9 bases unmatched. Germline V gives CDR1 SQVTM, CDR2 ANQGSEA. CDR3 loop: CSVEKDRGWGIQYF. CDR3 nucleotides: TGCAGCGTTGAGAAGGACAGGGGATGGGGCATTCAGTACTTC. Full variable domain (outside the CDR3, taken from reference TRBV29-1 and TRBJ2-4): SAVISQKPSRDICQRGTSLTIQCQVDSQVTMMFWYRQQPGQSLTLIATANQGSEATYESGFVIDKFPISRPNLTFSTLTVSNMSPEDSSIYLCSVEKDRGWGIQYFGAGTRLSVL.

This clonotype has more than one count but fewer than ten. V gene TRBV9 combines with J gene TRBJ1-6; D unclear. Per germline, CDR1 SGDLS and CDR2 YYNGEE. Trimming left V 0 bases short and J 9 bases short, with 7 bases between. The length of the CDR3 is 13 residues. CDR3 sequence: CASSVGTVSPLHF. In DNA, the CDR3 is TGTGCCAGCAGCGTAGGTACCGTTTCACCCCTCCACTTT.

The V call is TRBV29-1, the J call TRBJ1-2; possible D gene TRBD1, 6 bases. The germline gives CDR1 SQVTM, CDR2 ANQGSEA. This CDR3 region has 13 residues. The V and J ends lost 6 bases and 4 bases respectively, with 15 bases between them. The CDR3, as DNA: TGCAGCGTCGAGTCCAGGACAGTCTATGGCTACACCTTC. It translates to CSVESRTVYGYTF.

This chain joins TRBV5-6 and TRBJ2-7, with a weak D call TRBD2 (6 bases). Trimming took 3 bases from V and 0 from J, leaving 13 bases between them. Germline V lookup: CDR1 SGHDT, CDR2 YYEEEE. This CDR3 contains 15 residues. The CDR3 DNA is TGTGCCAGCAGCTCGCCGGGAGAGGGCTCCTACGAGCAGTACTTC. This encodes CASSSPGEGSYEQYF.

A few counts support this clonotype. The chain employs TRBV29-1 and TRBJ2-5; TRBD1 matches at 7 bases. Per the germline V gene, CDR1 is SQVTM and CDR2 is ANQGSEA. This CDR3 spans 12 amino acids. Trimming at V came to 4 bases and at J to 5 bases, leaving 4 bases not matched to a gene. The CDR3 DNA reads TGCAGCGTTGGACAGGGAAGTGAGACCCAGTACTTC. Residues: CSVGQGSETQYF.

The CDR3 loop reads CASIFFGGNEQFF. In DNA, the CDR3 is TGTGCCAGCATTTTCTTCGGGGGCAATGAGCAGTTCTTC. The V and J genes are TRBV12-3 or TRBV12-4 and TRBJ2-1, with D perhaps TRBD2 (6 bases). The length of the CDR3 is 13 residues. Trimming pared 7 bases from V and 6 bases from J, leaving 13 bases between.

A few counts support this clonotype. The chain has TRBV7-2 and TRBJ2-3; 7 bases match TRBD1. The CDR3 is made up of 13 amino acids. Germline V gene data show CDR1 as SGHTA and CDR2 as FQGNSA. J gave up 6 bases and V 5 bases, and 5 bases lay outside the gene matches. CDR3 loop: CASSGLQGDTQYF. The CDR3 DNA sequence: TGTGCCAGCAGCGGCCTACAGGGGGATACGCAGTATTTT.

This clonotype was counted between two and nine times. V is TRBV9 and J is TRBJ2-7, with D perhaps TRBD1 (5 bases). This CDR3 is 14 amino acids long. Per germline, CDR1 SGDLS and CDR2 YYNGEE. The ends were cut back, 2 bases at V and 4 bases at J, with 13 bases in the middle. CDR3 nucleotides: TGTGCCAGCAGCGTTTCATCAGGGTGGTACGAGCAGTACTTC. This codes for CASSVSSGWYEQYF.

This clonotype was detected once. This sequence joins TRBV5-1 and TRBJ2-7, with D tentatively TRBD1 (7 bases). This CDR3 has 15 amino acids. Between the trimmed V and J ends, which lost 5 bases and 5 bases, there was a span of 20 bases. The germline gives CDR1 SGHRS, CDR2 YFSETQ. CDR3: CASSWAGGISDEQYF. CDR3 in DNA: TGCGCCAGCAGTTGGGCAGGGGGGATATCCGACGAGCAGTACTTC.

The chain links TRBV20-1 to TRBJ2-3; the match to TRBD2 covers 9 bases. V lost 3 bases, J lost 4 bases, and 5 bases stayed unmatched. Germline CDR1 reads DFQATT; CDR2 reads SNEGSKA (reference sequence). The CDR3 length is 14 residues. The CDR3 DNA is TGCAGTGCTAGTCGCGGGGGGGCCTCAGATACGCAGTATTTT. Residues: CSASRGGASDTQYF.

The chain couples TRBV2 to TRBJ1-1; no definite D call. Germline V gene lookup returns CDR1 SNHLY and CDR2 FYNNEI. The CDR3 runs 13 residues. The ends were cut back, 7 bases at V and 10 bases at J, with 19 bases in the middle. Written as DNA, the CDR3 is TGTGCCAGCACCCGAGATGGATACGAGGGAGCTTTCTTT. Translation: CASTRDGYEGAFF.

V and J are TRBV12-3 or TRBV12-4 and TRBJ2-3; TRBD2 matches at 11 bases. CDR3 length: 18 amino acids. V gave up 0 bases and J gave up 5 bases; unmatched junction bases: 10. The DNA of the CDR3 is TGTGCCAGCAGTTTAGCGGCGGGGCTAGCGGGGGGTATAGATACGCAGTATTTT. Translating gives CASSLAAGLAGGIDTQYF.

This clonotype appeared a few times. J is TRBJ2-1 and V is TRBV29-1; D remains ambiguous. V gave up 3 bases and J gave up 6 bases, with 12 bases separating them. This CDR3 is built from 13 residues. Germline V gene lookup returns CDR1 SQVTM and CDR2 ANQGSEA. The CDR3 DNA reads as TGCAGCGTTGATCTGAGTCTGGGCAATGAGCAGTTCTTC. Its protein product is CSVDLSLGNEQFF.

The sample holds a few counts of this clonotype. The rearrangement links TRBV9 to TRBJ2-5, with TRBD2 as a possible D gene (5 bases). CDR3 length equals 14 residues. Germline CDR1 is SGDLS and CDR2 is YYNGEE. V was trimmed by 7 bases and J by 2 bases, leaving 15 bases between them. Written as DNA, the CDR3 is TGTGCCAGCCGCCCCCGACTACCTCAAGAGACCCAGTACTTC. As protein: CASRPRLPQETQYF.

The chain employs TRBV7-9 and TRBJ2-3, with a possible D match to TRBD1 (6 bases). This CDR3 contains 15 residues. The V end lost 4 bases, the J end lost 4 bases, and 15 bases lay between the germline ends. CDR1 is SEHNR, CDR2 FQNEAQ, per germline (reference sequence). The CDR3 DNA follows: TGTGCCAGCAGCTCGGTCCAGGGGAGCGCAGATACGCAGTATTTT. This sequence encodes CASSSVQGSADTQYF.

CDR3 sequence (DNA): TGTGCCAGCAGCCAATCGGCCCGGTACGGTTGGTTCTTC. This sequence encodes CASSQSARYGWFF. The chain is built from TRBV3-1 and TRBJ2-1; D gene unclear. The V gene lost 2 bases and the J gene lost 15 bases, with 17 bases spanning the gap. Per the germline V gene, CDR1 is LGHDT and CDR2 is YNNKEL (reference sequence). The CDR3 sequence is 13 residues long.

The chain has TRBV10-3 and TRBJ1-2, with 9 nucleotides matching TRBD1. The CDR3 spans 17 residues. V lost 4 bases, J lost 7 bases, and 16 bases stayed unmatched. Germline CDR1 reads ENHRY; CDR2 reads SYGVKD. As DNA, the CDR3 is TGTGCCATCAGTGGGGATCGAACCGGGACAGGGAGTGGTGGCTACACCTTC. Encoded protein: CAISGDRTGTGSGGYTF.

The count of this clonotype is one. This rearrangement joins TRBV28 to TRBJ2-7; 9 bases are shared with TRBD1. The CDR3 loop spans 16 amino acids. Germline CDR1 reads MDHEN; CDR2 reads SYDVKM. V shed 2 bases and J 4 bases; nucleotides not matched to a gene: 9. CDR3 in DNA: TGTGCCAGCAGTTTAACCCCGGGACAGGGTGATTACGAGCAGTACTTC. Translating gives CASSLTPGQGDYEQYF.

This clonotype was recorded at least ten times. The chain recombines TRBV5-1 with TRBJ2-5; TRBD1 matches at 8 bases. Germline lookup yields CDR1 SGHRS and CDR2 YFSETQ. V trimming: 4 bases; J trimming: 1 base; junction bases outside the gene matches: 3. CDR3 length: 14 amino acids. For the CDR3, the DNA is TGCGCCAGCAGCCTGGGACAGGTCCAAGAGACCCAGTACTTC. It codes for CASSLGQVQETQYF.

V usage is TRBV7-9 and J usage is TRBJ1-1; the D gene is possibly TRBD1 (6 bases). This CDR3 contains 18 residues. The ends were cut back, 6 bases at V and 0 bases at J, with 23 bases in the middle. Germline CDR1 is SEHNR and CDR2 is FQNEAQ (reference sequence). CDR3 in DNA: TGTGCCAGCAGTCCTCCGGGACACCGTTTCCCCATGAACACTGAAGCTTTCTTT. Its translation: CASSPPGHRFPMNTEAFF.

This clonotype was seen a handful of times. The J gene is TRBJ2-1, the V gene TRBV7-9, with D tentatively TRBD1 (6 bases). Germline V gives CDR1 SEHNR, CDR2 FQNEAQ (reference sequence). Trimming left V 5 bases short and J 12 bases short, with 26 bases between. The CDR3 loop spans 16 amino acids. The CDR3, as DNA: TGTGCCAGCAGCAAACCTCACCGGGACACCCCCGTCGGGCAGTTCTTC. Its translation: CASSKPHRDTPVGQFF.

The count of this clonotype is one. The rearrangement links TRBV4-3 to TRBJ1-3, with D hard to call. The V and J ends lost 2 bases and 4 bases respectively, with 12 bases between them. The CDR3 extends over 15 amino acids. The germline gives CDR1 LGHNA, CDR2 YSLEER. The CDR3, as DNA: TGCGCCAGCAGCCAAAACCCGGCAACGGGAAACACCATATATTTT. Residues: CASSQNPATGNTIYF.

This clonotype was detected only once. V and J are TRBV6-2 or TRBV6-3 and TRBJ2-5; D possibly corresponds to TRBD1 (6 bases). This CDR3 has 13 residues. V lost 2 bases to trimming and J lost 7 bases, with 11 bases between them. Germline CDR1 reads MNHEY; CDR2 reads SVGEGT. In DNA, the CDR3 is TGTGCCAGCAGTTACGGGGGCCGCGGGACCCAGTACTTC. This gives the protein CASSYGGRGTQYF.

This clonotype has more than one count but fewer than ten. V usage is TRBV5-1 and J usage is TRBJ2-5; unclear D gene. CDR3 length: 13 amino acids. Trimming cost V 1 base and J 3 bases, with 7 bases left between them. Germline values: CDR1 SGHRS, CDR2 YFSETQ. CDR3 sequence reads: CASSLLTKETQYF. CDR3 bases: TGCGCCAGCAGCTTGCTAACGAAAGAGACCCAGTACTTC.